The source of this TCR beta chain is a study of regulatory T cells in long-lasting Graves disease. Findings and limits, study-wide: Among persistent patients, a larger number of public clonotypes were shared (about 2,800) than among newly diagnosed patients (966).

For TCR beta, libraries came from iRepertoire HTBI primers and Arm-PCR of CDR3 regions. Via MiXCR, TCRdb re-called the multiplex PCR reads, giving one row per CDR3 protein. The sample has 450,000 to 600,000 distinct CDR3 sequences, 15% to 20% seen once. In the case of this clonotype: Its matching antigen is unknown.

Regarding time point: newly diagnosed GD, antithyroid drugs for less than 3 months. From PBMCs, RNA was extracted and then used to make the TCR library. These data also featured in a second study, about T cells in Graves' hyperthyroidism and ophthalmopathy. As reported in that work: Thyroid ultrasound and orbital computed tomography, with clinical symptoms and serum thyroxine and TRAb, informed diagnoses. An initial round of RT-PCR targeting the TCR CDR3 relied on the HTBI primer set. The model made its ophthalmopathy prediction, and onset followed a median approximately six months later.

The starting material was peripheral blood mononuclear cells (PBMCs), obtained at new diagnosis, from a patient treated with antithyroid drugs. The TCR originated in a man aged 40-49 years with Graves disease.

CDR3 loop: CASTPGTAGNTIYF. The CDR3 DNA sequence: TGTGCCAGCACCCCAGGGACAGCTGGAAACACCATATATTTT. The chain combines TRBV7-9 with TRBJ1-3; 7 bases are shared with TRBD1. Per germline, CDR1 SEHNR and CDR2 FQNEAQ (reference sequence). This CDR3 has 14 amino acids. J was trimmed by 2 bases and V by 7 bases; bases with no gene match: 5.